A single T cell receptor beta chain is shown here with its context. This clonotype came up many times. Its antigen target is currently unknown. Relative to the germline gene, one junction end is altered; a read error may explain this. The record originates from a study of identical twins listed by TCRdb under 2016. Study-level background: The study deep-sequenced TCR alpha and beta repertoires from monozygotic twins, unrelated adults of various ages and cord blood to test whether fetal clonotypes persist. To rule out contamination, replicate twin experiments were performed at different times with different library preparation protocols. Findings and caveats that apply to the study as a whole: The excess sharing between twins in beta out-of-frame sequences was weaker because fewer shared sequences reduced the signal-to-noise ratio. Zero-insertion analyses could be partly confounded by invariant T cells such as MAIT and iNKT, though diverse VJ usage argued against such confounding for most clonotypes. Because the same donors could not be followed over many years, the conclusions depended on cross-sectional statistical analysis. Fewer insertions were carried by abundant cord blood beta clonotypes; a weaker similar trend was observed in young adult naive repertoires, while no such trend was observed in memory repertoires. Compared with coincidental sharing between unrelated individuals, out-of-frame TCR alpha sequences shared between twins had an excess of sequences with low generation probability. In monozygotic twins, recombination models systematically underestimated out-of-frame TCR alpha sharing, but the models matched the sharing seen between unrelated individuals.

To prepare the library, 5' RACE was applied. The reads were generated on an Illumina HiSeq 2000. Template switching added a universal primer binding site, and the final cDNA carried a unique molecular identifier that allowed TCR cDNA molecules to be counted accurately. Specific primers in the conserved constant-segment region were used to synthesize first-strand cDNA for TCR alpha and beta chains. To control for contamination, every cDNA library carried two barcodes: a SMART-Mk sample barcode plus Illumina barcodes. TruSeq adapter sequences along with Illumina sample barcodes were introduced in two successive PCR steps. The TCR alpha and beta cDNA libraries were sequenced on the Illumina HiSeq platform using custom primers. The authors processed their data as follows. Unique molecular identifiers were extracted from raw reads with MiGEC, and CDR3 positions were determined with MiXCR. For each individual, recombination models were inferred using an EM algorithm with the repgenHMM and IGoR tools. Shared clonotype analysis was performed with the tcR package in R, normalizing sharing by the product of cloneset sizes. To study raw recombination without the effects of thymic and clonal selection, out-of-frame nonproductive sequences were analyzed. The public reads were quality trimmed at Q25 with fastp and then assembled into clones with MiXCR by TCRdb, keeping productive beta chains. Rows with one shared CDR3 protein collapse into an entry with the most common genes and DNA. TCRdb, rather than the study authors, made the V and J calls. The sample data list 420,000 or so distinct CDR3 sequences, and around 20% of these were observed just once. 12% of the sample is taken by the ten largest.

All donors were healthy Caucasians. The researchers also sequenced three unrelated adults who were not twins: a male aged 18 to 30, a male aged 50 to 59, and a female aged 50 to 59. Miltenyi CD45RO+ enrichment and human naive T-cell isolation kits were used to isolate memory (CD45RO+) and naive T cells from PBMC. The source material was naive T cells sorted from blood. The cell subset or site label corresponds to: cells isolated with a human naive T-cell isolation kit. The source of this sequence is a man between 45 and 60 years old in good health.

The encoded CDR3 is CASSLAGGSTDTQYF. In nucleotide form, the sequence is TGTGCCAGCAGTCTCGCGGGGGGAAGCACAGATACGCAGTATTTT. The chain was built from TRBV5-1 and TRBJ2-3; 8 bases in the middle match TRBD2. Its CDR3 holds 15 amino acids, cysteine through phenylalanine. CDR3 DNA only is kept here, 45 bases in frame from base 1. The germline V gene encodes CDR1 SGHRS and CDR2 YFSETQ.